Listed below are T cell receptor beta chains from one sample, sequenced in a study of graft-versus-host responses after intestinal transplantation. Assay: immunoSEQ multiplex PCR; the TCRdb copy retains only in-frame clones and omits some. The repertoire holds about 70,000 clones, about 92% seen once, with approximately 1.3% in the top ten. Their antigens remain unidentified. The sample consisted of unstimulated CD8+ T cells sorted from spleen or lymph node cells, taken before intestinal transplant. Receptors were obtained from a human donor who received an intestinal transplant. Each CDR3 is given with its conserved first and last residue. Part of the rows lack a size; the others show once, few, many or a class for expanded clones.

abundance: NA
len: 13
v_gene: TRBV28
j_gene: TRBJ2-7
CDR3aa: CASRPLQNYEQYF

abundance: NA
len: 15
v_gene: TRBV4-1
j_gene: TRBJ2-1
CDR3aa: CASSQARGGNNEQFF

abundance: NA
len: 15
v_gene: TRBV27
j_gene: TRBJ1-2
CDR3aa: CASSPMGQGIYGYTF

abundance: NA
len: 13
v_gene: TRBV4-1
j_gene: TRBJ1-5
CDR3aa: CASSRGGNQPQHF

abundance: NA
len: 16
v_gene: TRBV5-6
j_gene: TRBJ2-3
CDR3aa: CASANGTGFFTDTQYF

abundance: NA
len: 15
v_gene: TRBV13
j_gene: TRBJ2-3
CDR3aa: CASSMGDTFTDTQYF

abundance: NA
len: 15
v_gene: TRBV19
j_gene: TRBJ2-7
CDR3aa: CASNPRGDSTYEQYF

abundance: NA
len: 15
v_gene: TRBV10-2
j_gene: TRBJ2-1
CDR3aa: CASSELGGGRNEQFF

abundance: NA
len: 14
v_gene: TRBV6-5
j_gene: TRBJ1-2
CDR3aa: CASSPDRDTYGYTF

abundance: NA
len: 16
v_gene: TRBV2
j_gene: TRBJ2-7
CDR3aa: CASSGWVGQGPAEQYF

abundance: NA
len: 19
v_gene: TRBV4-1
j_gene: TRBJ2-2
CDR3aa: CASSLRPPSGGPLGGELFF

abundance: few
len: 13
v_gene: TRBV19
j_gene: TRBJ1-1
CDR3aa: CASSMGLSTEAFF

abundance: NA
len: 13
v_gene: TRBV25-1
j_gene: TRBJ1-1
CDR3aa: CASSYPGGTEAFF

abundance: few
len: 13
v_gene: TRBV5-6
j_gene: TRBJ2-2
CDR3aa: CASSTQGAGELFF

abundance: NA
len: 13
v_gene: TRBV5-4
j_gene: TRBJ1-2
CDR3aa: CASISTGGDGYTF

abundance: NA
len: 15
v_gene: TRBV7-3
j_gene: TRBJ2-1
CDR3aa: CASSLKAGGPNEQFF

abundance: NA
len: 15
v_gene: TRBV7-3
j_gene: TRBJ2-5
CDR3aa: CASSPTGTEGETQYF

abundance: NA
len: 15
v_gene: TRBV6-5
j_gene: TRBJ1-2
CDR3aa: CASTRRTGANYGYTF

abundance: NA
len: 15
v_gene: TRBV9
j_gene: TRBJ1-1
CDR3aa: CASSPETGVNTEAFF

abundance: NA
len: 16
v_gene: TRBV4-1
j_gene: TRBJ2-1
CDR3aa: CASSQVTGAGYNEQFF

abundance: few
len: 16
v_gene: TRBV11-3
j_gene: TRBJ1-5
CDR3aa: CASSLVLRLDNQPQHF

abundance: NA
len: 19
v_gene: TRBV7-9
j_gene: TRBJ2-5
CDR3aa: CASSLSNFRIAGEGETQYF

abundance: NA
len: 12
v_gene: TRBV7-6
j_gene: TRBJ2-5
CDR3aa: CASGSGEETQYF

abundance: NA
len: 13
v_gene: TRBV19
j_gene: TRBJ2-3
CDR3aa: CASGLAATDTQYF